This record concerns one TCR beta chain sequence. Its matching antigen is unknown. The authors incorporated unique molecular identifiers into the TCR beta cDNA libraries. In TCRdb, the PCR reads were re-called with MiXCR into one record per CDR3 protein. The sample includes 430,000 or so distinct CDR3 sequences, roughly 38% seen only once; the top ten take roughly 8.2%. The data stem from a study of post-analysis software for immune sequencing data. Study-level points and caveats: Elevated frequency relative to controls characterized 4 or 5 TRBV segments in patients, TRBV5-6, TRBV5-1 and TRBV20-1 among them.

V lost 2 bases to trimming and J lost 2 bases, with 10 bases between them. The CDR3 is 14 amino acids. Sequenced material: blood. This receptor was identified in a girl under 10 years old with multiple sclerosis. The chain carries TRBV12-3 or TRBV12-4 and TRBJ2-7; D call uncertain. The CDR3 sequence is CASSLRPLPYEQYF. In DNA form, the CDR3 reads TGTGCCAGCAGTTTACGCCCTCTTCCCTACGAGCAGTACTTC.